This TCR beta chain was found in a study of cytomegalovirus exposure and HLA in healthy donors (dated by TCRdb to the late 2010s). At the level of the whole study: An earlier analysis of approximately 640 of the donors reported 250 to 300 Gb of sequence data and 117 million unique TCR beta sequences from 150 million to 200 million T cells. An early release covering roughly 640 HLA-typed donors comprised approximately 290 gigabases of sequencing data and some 79 million unique TCR sequences. Of the roughly 420 genotyped donors, less than 90% were placed in the genetic ancestry cluster associated with self-reported Caucasian donors. The study aimed to test whether signatures of past pathogen exposure could be identified by cataloging public T cell receptors. The study used immunosequencing to profile the T cell repertoires of hundreds of subjects and linked those repertoires to cytomegalovirus serostatus. A separate validation cohort of more than 100 different subjects was used in addition to the roughly 640-subject first cohort. To predict cytomegalovirus infection status, the study brought together high-throughput TCR immunosequencing, statistical association of individual TCRs with disease status, and machine learning. A later analysis re-examined previously published TCR beta repertoires from around 670 donors and added high-resolution HLA genotyping to investigate patterns of TCR occurrence. In the later analysis, no new phenotypic data were used to find candidate immune exposures; instead, reliance was placed on TCR beta sequences and their occurrence across donors. An earlier analysis of about 620 of the donors applied high-throughput TCR beta sequencing to assess whether each TCR beta V gene segment acted as functional or pseudogenic. Alongside the repertoire data, information on donor age, sex, ethnicity and CMV serostatus was compiled. Genome-wide SNP genotypes for about three fifths of the roughly 670 donors were used in a later genetic analysis, which treated that subset as a discovery cohort. All discovery cohort repertoires had been generated using a single sequencing platform. HLA typing included class I and class II loci at four-digit resolution. The number of typed donors differed by locus: about 620-640 for A, B, C, DRB1 and DQB1; 500 to 550 for DQA1; some 590 for DPA1; and some 450 for DPB1. Roughly 5 DR-DQ haplotypes were handled as single units for association and clustering, since linkage in the cohort was strong. Across around 400 genotyped donors of the cohort, an average of roughly 200,000 unique TCR beta nucleotide sequences per donor were sequenced, and about a sixth of those sequences were non-productive. General study outcomes and caveats: Linkage disequilibrium might explain the correlated functional status among segregating V segments, but an unknown experimental factor could not be ruled out. While some public TCRs were present in many individuals, most TCR sequences turned up only very rarely across donors. In both the original and validation cohorts, the classifier was reported to diagnose cytomegalovirus status with high specificity and sensitivity. A later genetic analysis associated a missense DCLRE1C variant with V-gene and J-gene trimming of TCR beta chains, and an independent cohort replicated the association. A further reported finding was that TCR beta sequences accurately predicted the HLA-A and HLA-B alleles for most subjects in the first cohort. A later analysis found that TCR association rates varied across HLA loci, with DRB1 alleles showing the most associated TCRs and HLA-C alleles the fewest. An earlier analysis of 587 of the donors showed that most TCR beta V segments appeared in productive rearrangements either about 87% or about 30% of the time, which broadly matched IMGT annotations. At a false discovery rate of 0.05, a later analysis linked about 16,000 TCR beta sequences to specific HLA alleles. A few of the identified cytomegalovirus-associated TCR beta chains were confirmed in vitro to be specific for cytomegalovirus antigens. In this cohort, only TCR beta chains were sequenced, and detectable features were limited by the absence of alpha or paired-chain data. Several of the top co-occurrence clusters appeared to be linked to parvovirus B19, influenza, CMV and Epstein-Barr virus, according to a later analysis. Compared with equally common non-associated chains, HLA-associated TCR beta chains in a later analysis were more clonally expanded and had lower generation probabilities. Sequencing depth was assumed to be roughly uniform across donors in the presence/absence analyses, though that assumption may not hold. Assigning TCR associations to individual alleles was difficult when HLA alleles, especially DR and DQ, strongly co-occurred. In a later analysis, most CMV-associated TCR beta chains were found to appear HLA-restricted, with HLA associations seemingly driven largely by CMV exposure. Because some donors lacked HLA typing at each locus, the association tests relied only on the typed subset. A cluster of highly shared sequence variants was judged likely to be a technical artifact of the sequencing pipeline. The study listed 164 TCR beta chains as associated with cytomegalovirus. Seventeen rarely observed V segments, including chromosome 9 orphons, were excluded from the earlier analysis of approximately 600 of the donors because counts were too low. Compared with the 666-donor mean, donors in an Asian-associated ancestry cluster had fewer N-insertions in productive TCRs, according to a later genetic analysis. The only immune exposure information available for the cohort was CMV serostatus. Some IMGT-functional V segments, including TRBV6-2 and TRBV6-3, could not be distinguished by the 87-base-pair reads and were therefore excluded. According to the authors, the approach could potentially be generalized to other disease states and immunological phenotypes.

Compared with germline, V lacks 0 bases and J lacks 2 bases; bases without a gene match: 4. Taken from the germline V gene (reference sequence), the CDR1 and CDR2 loops are SGHNT and YYREEE. Inclusive of the bounding cysteine and phenylalanine, the CDR3 is 16 residues long. Kept here is only the CDR3 DNA, which spans 48 bases and is read in frame from base 1. Library creation used the immunoSEQ multiplex PCR assay. A mixture of 60 forward primers for TCR Vbeta segments and 13 reverse primers for TCR Jbeta segments was used in the multiplex PCR. A multiplex PCR assay on genomic DNA amplified the CDR3 region of rearranged TCR beta genes. The Illumina HiSeq System was used to sequence the amplified TCR beta libraries as 87-base-pair reads. The authors' analysis ran thus. Across the roughly 640 repertoires, a later analysis counted approximately 83 million unique TCR beta chains, about 10 million of which were shared by at least two donors. A nearest-neighbor algorithm error-corrected the raw reads and collapsed the reads into unique sequences, merging closely related sequences to remove PCR and sequencing errors. V, D and J gene segments were assigned by aligning CDR3 sequences to IMGT reference sequences. Each retained sequence needed at least a six-nucleotide match to both a V gene segment and a J gene segment. Rearrangements were classified as productive when the CDR3 lacked stop codons and remained in frame with V and J, and all other rearrangements were classified as non-productive. Following IMGT convention, CDR3 was defined as the stretch from the second conserved V-encoded cysteine up to the conserved J-encoded phenylalanine. Sequences without an unambiguous match to a single V gene segment were excluded from the earlier analysis of approximately 600 of the donors. In an earlier analysis of a few hundred of the donors, V segments were called functional above 56.7% productive rearrangements and were called segregating when the between-donor standard deviation exceeded 5%. A statistical classification framework was built for diagnosing cytomegalovirus status from the catalog of TCR beta chain sequences. V and J gene assignment, in a later analysis, came from comparing TCR nucleotide sequences with IMGT/GENE-DB human TR gene sequences. Using the TCRdist pipeline, a later analysis assigned CDR3 sequences along with most-parsimonious VDJ recombination scenarios. A later analysis defined each TCR beta chain by its CDR3 amino acid sequence plus V-gene family, and excluded reads lacking a unique V-gene family. In a later analysis, approximately 590 highly shared, low-generation-probability nucleotide sequences were removed to address suspected cross-contamination and a sequencing artifact. In a later analysis, a clonal expansion index for each public chain was calculated from normalized within-repertoire ranks of inferred template counts. Generation probabilities in a later analysis came from a VDJ recombination model fitted to out-of-frame rearrangements, and those results were checked against IGoR. A later analysis scored TCR-TCR, TCR-HLA and TCR-CMV co-occurrence with hypergeometric tests, applying a repertoire-size bias correction to TCR pairs. A later analysis estimated false discovery rates by permuting HLA or CMV assignments 20 times. In a later analysis, co-occurring TCRs were grouped with DBSCAN, and TCRdist sequence similarity was added when clustering was performed within HLA-allele-positive subsets. Repertoires with fewer than 30,000 or more than 120,000 public chains, plus five repertoires with anomalous nucleotide sharing, were excluded from co-occurrence clustering. TCRdb carries this immuneACCESS record with in-frame sequences only. Its versions omit some clonotypes, under half of them owing to an unresolved V gene in the studies checked, with the rest unexplained. The V and J calls and clone size come from that table; D and trimming were worked out from the DNA. The sample table holds 130,000 or so clones, of which nearly 80% were seen once. The ten largest clones take up roughly 5.9% of the sample.

On this clone: The specificity of this receptor is unknown. Base qualities are not at hand, and no much larger clone is one base apart.

The cohort was made up of around 720 healthy bone marrow donors. Cohort members were all nominally healthy when sampled, although unrecorded immune exposures were likely present. The donor was CMV seronegative and was included in the group of about 400 seronegative cohort members. A peripheral blood sample was collected from each donor, and TCR beta sequencing was performed on peripheral blood mononuclear cells. The Qiagen DNeasy Blood Extraction Kit was used to extract genomic DNA from the blood cell samples. The chain couples TRBV5-4 to TRBJ2-7; 11 bases in the junction line up with TRBD1. Specimen: PBMCs. This receptor was taken from a woman between 40 and 55 years old in good health and CMV-seronegative. In nucleotides, the sequence is TGTGCCAGCAGCTTGGGGGCGGGACAGGGGGCCTACGAGCAGTACTTC. Its protein is CASSLGAGQGAYEQYF. The full variable domain, completed from the reference TRBV5-4 and TRBJ2-7 proteins outside the CDR3, reads ETGVTQSPTHLIKTRGQQVTLRCSSQSGHNTVSWYQQALGQGPQFIFQYYREEENGRGNFPPRFSGLQFPNYSSELNVNALELDDSALYLCASSLGAGQGAYEQYFGPGTRLTVT.